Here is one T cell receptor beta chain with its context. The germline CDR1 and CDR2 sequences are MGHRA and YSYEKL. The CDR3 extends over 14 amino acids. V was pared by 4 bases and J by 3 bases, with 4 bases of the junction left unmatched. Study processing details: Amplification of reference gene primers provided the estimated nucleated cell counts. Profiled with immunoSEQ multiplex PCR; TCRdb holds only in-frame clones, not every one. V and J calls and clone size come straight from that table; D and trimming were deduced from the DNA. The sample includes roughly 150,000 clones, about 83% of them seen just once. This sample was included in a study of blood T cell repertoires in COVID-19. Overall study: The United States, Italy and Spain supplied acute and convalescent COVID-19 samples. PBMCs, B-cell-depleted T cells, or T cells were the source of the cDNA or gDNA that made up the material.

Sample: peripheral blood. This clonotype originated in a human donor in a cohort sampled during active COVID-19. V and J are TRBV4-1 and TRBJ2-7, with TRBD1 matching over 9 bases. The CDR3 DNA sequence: TGCGCCAGCAGCCCGGGACAGGGATTCTACGAGCAGTACTTC. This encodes CASSPGQGFYEQYF.